Listed below are T cell receptor beta chains from one sample, sequenced in a study of CD8+ T cells in alopecia areata. Only in-frame clones appear in the TCRdb table, and some are missing; sequencing was by immunoSEQ multiplex PCR. This sample yields fewer than 250,000 clones, of which 40% to 45% are seen a single time; 2% to 3% belongs to the top ten. The sequenced sample was CD4+ T cells sorted from blood, obtained between weeks 36 and 40, from a patient treated with tofacitinib. These receptors were obtained from a human donor with alopecia areata. CDR3s include the opening cysteine and the closing phenylalanine or tryptophan. D genes are given only for firm matches. Where a row states a size, it is once, few, many or the class of an expanded clone; other rows omit it.

d_gene	abundance	j_gene	v_gene	CDR3aa	CDR3nt
.	few	TRBJ2-7	TRBV6-6	CASRQTTYEQYF	TGTGCCAGCAGACAGACTACCTACGAGCAGTACTTC
.	.	TRBJ2-3	TRBV7-3	CASSFVAGSDTQYF	TGTGCCAGCAGCTTCGTCGCGGGATCAGATACGCAGTATTTT
.	.	TRBJ2-3	TRBV6-6	CASSSQRTVTDTQYF	TGTGCCAGCAGTTCTCAACGGACAGTCACAGATACGCAGTATTTT
.	medium-sized	TRBJ1-1	TRBV5-1	CASSLEQGRTEAFF	TGCGCCAGCAGCTTGGAACAGGGAAGGACTGAAGCTTTCTTT
TRBD2	.	TRBJ2-3	TRBV7-2	CASSPGTSRSTDTQYF	TGTGCCAGCAGCCCCGGGACTAGCCGGAGCACAGATACGCAGTATTTT
.	.	TRBJ2-6	TRBV4-1	CASSQEDLGTVRANVLTF	TGCGCCAGCAGCCAAGAGGACCTGGGGACTGTGAGGGCCAACGTCCTGACTTTC
.	few	TRBJ1-2	TRBV28	CASTLTGPNYGYTF	TGTGCCAGCACCTTGACAGGACCTAACTATGGCTACACCTTC
TRBD1	.	TRBJ1-1	TRBV19	CASTEGTANTEAFF	TGTGCCAGTACCGAGGGGACAGCGAACACTGAAGCTTTCTTT
.	.	TRBJ2-7	TRBV30	CAWSVLSGTYEQYF	TGTGCCTGGAGTGTACTAAGCGGAACCTACGAGCAGTACTTC
.	.	TRBJ2-3	TRBV28	CASTEFITDTQYF	TGTGCCAGCACAGAATTCATCACAGATACGCAGTATTTT
TRBD1	.	TRBJ1-1	TRBV29-1	CSVGTRDRGNTEAFF	TGCAGCGTTGGGACCCGGGACAGGGGTAACACTGAAGCTTTCTTT
.	.	TRBJ1-1	TRBV29-1	CSAGRAGSEAFF	TGCAGCGCTGGAAGGGCGGGGAGTGAAGCTTTCTTT
TRBD1	.	TRBJ1-4	TRBV7-2	CASSPTGVNEKLFF	TGTGCCAGCAGCCCGACAGGGGTTAATGAAAAACTGTTTTTT
.	.	TRBJ2-1	TRBV7-2	CASSSLLAPSSYNEQFF	TGTGCCAGCAGCTCCCTCCTAGCGCCTAGCTCCTACAATGAGCAGTTCTTC
.	few	TRBJ2-7	TRBV29-1	CSVEGQVDEQYF	TGCAGCGTTGAAGGACAGGTCGACGAGCAGTACTTC
.	.	TRBJ1-2	TRBV30	CAWRAVGGGYTF	TGTGCCTGGAGAGCCGTAGGAGGAGGCTACACCTTC
.	few	TRBJ2-5	TRBV29-1	CSVEGETQYF	TGCAGCGTTGAAGGCGAGACCCAGTACTTC
.	.	TRBJ1-1	TRBV19	CASTNLGKTEAFF	TGTGCCAGTACCAATTTGGGGAAGACTGAAGCTTTCTTT
.	few	TRBJ1-2	TRBV27	CASSARGRESYTF	TGTGCCAGCAGTGCCCGGGGGCGGGAGAGCTACACCTTC
.	few	TRBJ2-3	TRBV29-1	CSVDGQRVSTDTQYF	TGCAGCGTTGACGGGCAGCGCGTTAGCACAGATACGCAGTATTTT
.	.	TRBJ1-5	TRBV7-2	CASSLERVAQPQHF	TGTGCCAGCAGCTTAGAAAGGGTCGCTCAGCCCCAGCATTTT
.	.	TRBJ1-1	TRBV18	CASSPITGVVTEAFF	TGTGCCAGCTCACCAATCACCGGTGTGGTAACTGAAGCTTTCTTT
.	.	TRBJ2-7	TRBV7-2	CASSSPSLSSYEQYF	TGTGCCAGCAGCTCCCCCAGCCTAAGCTCCTACGAGCAGTACTTC
.	many	TRBJ2-1	TRBV19	CASSKTSDSYNEQFF	TGTGCCAGTAGTAAGACTAGTGACTCCTACAATGAGCAGTTCTTC
.	few	TRBJ1-2	TRBV4-3	CASSQERRVYGYTF	TGCGCCAGCAGCCAAGAACGCAGGGTTTATGGCTACACCTTC
.	.	TRBJ1-1	TRBV5-6	CASSLTMAPGFF	TGTGCCAGCAGCCTGACGATGGCCCCAGGTTTCTTT
TRBD2	.	TRBJ2-7	TRBV30	CAWSSPLRGLAERGAYEQYF	TGTGCCTGGAGCTCACCCCTGCGCGGACTAGCGGAGCGGGGAGCCTACGAGCAGTACTTC
.	few	TRBJ2-2	TRBV18	CASSDYTAATGELFF	TGTGCCAGCTCAGATTACACAGCCGCCACCGGGGAGCTGTTTTTT
TRBD1	few	TRBJ2-5	TRBV27	CASSLSLRGRETQYF	TGTGCCAGCAGTTTATCGTTGAGGGGGCGAGAGACCCAGTACTTC
TRBD2	.	TRBJ2-3	TRBV6-5	CASRGSGRPDTQYF	TGTGCCAGCAGAGGTAGCGGGAGGCCAGATACGCAGTATTTT
TRBD2	.	TRBJ2-5	TRBV29-1	CSGRLAGVGRETQYF	TGCAGCGGGAGGCTAGCGGGAGTTGGGCGAGAGACCCAGTACTTC
.	many	TRBJ1-2	TRBV9	CASSPSGDENYGYTF	TGTGCCAGCAGCCCAAGCGGGGACGAAAACTATGGCTACACCTTC
TRBD1	few	TRBJ2-7	TRBV7-2	CASSRTGTGSYEQYF	TGTGCCAGCAGCCGGACTGGGACAGGCTCCTACGAGCAGTACTTC
.	.	TRBJ1-1	TRBV30	CAWSVRYPVEAFF	TGTGCCTGGAGTGTACGATATCCAGTTGAAGCTTTCTTT
.	.	TRBJ2-5	TRBV5-4	CASSSQFGPTNQETQYF	TGTGCCAGCAGCTCCCAGTTTGGACCCACAAACCAAGAGACCCAGTACTTC
.	few	TRBJ1-2	TRBV6-5	CASSYSAGSNYGYTF	TGTGCCAGCAGTTACTCCGCGGGGAGCAACTATGGCTACACCTTC
TRBD1	.	TRBJ1-1	TRBV4-1	CASSQERTGGYEAFF	TGCGCCAGCAGCCAAGAGAGAACAGGGGGATATGAAGCTTTCTTT
.	.	TRBJ2-7	TRBV20-1	CSAISSYEQYF	TGCAGTGCAATATCGTCCTACGAGCAGTACTTC
.	few	TRBJ2-1	TRBV29-1	CSVVSSSGSYNEQFF	TGCAGCGTTGTTTCCTCGAGTGGTTCCTACAATGAGCAGTTCTTC
.	once	TRBJ1-5	TRBV18	CASSFNSNQPQHF	TGTGCCAGCTCCTTCAACAGCAATCAGCCCCAGCATTTT
.	few	TRBJ2-7	TRBV25-1	CAAGPPGSSYEQYF	TGTGCCGCAGGCCCCCCGGGGAGCTCCTACGAGCAGTACTTC
.	.	TRBJ1-5	TRBV25-1	CASSESVRGQPQHF	TGTGCCAGCAGTGAATCGGTCAGGGGTCAGCCCCAGCATTTT
TRBD1	.	TRBJ2-5	TRBV27	CASSGQAGETQYF	TGTGCCAGCAGTGGACAGGCTGGGGAGACCCAGTACTTC
TRBD2	.	TRBJ2-3	TRBV29-1	CSVETTMAGGGTDTQYF	TGCAGCGTTGAGACGACTATGGCGGGAGGGGGCACAGATACGCAGTATTTT
.	.	TRBJ2-1	TRBV6-5	CASSSTGRNNEQFF	TGTGCCAGCAGTTCGACCGGACGGAACAATGAGCAGTTCTTC
.	few	TRBJ1-4	TRBV29-1	CSVEVNEKLFF	TGCAGCGTTGAAGTGAATGAAAAACTGTTTTTT